This T cell receptor beta chain comes out of a study of T cells after yellow fever vaccination (dated by TCRdb to the late 2010s). Regarding the study in general: Libraries from fractions with low cell numbers were prepared with the SMART-Seq v4 Ultra Low Input RNA kit. To follow T-cell clones before and after both primary and booster YFV17D yellow fever vaccination, bulk TCR alpha and beta repertoires underwent longitudinal sequencing. Blood samples were taken at several timepoints before and after primary and secondary immunization, and bulk PBMC replicates and cell subsets were isolated. The cohort comprised two healthy male donors, one aged 18 to 29 and one aged 30 to 40 years. What the study reported, not specific to this receptor: Because abundant contaminating clonotypes from the bulk population could be contained in FACS-sorted repertoires, computational filtering was required. After the booster, most clones that had expanded after primary vaccination were detected again (about 95% of CD4 and roughly 86% of CD8), suggesting broad maintenance of memory. A small fraction of clonotypes appeared in both the CD4 and CD8 compartments, likely as a result of convergent recombination. Because only a couple of donors were included in the study, the extent to which the findings can be generalized is limited. The secondary T-cell response was weaker than the primary response but faster, peaking on day 5 instead of day 15.

TCR cDNA was synthesized by 5'RACE template switching, through which a universal primer site and unique molecular identifiers were introduced. cDNA synthesis was primed from both the TCR alpha and TCR beta constant segments. Library amplification used two PCR steps, and the second PCR step added sample barcodes and sequencing adapters. Sequencing of the libraries was done on either Illumina HiSeq 2500 (2x100 bp) or NovaSeq (2x150 bp). The original methods were these. MIGEC handled demultiplexing of reads and collapsing into UMI consensus sequences, while MiXCR performed V(D)J alignment. Clonotypes responding to the vaccine were identified with edgeR on replicate PBMC samples, with the criteria of FDR below 0.01 and a log2 fold change above 5 up to day 15. Each bulk clonotype was labeled CD4 or CD8 based on which sequenced repertoire, CD4 or CD8, contained the clonotype at higher abundance. Through fastp at Q25 and MiXCR, TCRdb rebuilt clones from the public reads, retaining in-frame beta chains. Every CDR3 protein is listed once, alongside the most common genes and DNA of its rows. V and J calls and clone size were set by TCRdb, not the authors. This sample holds some 670,000 distinct CDR3 sequences; more than 9% were observed only once. The top ten clones comprise under 15% of the sample.

Including cysteine and phenylalanine, the CDR3 has 14 amino acids. Only the CDR3 part of the read is kept: 42 bases, read in frame from the first base. V sheds 6 bases and J sheds 2 bases, leaving 15 bases between their ends. As encoded in the germline V gene, CDR1 is SGHRS while CDR2 is YFSETQ. The sample's treatment or condition label, in plain terms: live attenuated yellow fever vaccine strain. At every blood-draw timepoint, two biological replicates of bulk PBMCs were collected. PBMCs were isolated from peripheral blood using a standard Ficoll-Paque protocol. TriZol was used to extract RNA from bulk PBMCs, CD4 and CD8 fractions, and dextramer-positive and dextramer-negative fractions. In its sample, this clonotype was seen many times. The clone's antigen remains unknown. The input lacks base qualities; no much larger clone sits a single base away.

The material was PBMCs, obtained on the day of the yellow fever booster vaccination. Rearrangement joined TRBV5-1 to TRBJ2-7, with no confident D gene call. The TCR was taken from a man younger than 40 who received the YFV17D yellow fever vaccine. Here is the DNA: TGCGCCAGCACCCGGGTCGCTGGCACCTACGAGCAGTACTTC. This gives the protein CASTRVAGTYEQYF.